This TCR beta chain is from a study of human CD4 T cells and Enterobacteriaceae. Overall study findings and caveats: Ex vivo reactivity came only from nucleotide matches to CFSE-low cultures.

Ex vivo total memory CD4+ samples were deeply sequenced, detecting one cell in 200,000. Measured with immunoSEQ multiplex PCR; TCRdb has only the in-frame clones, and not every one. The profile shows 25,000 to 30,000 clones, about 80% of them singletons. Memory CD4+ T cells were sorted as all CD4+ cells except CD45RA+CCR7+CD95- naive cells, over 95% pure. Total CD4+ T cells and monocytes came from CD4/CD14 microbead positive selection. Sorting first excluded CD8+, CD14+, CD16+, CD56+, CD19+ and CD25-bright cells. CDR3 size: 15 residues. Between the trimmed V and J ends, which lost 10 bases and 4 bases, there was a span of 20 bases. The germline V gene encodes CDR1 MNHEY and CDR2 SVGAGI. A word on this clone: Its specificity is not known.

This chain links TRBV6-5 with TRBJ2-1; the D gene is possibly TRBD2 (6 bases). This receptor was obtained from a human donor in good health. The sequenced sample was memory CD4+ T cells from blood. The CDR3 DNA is TGTGCCACTCGTGACGGGAGTTACCTATACAATGAGCAGTTCTTC. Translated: CATRDGSYLYNEQFF.